A selection of T cell receptor beta chains follows, all from one sample in a study of blood T cell repertoires in COVID-19. Sequenced by immunoSEQ multiplex PCR; TCRdb stores in-frame clones only, minus some. Among 55,000 to 85,000 clones listed, 90% were seen once. Sequencing used peripheral blood. Source of these receptors: a woman in her late teens or twenties with acute or convalescent COVID-19. Both conserved end residues are part of each CDR3. The order of the fields is V gene, D gene, J gene, clone size, CDR3 protein, CDR3 DNA. The D gene is left open where the match is weak. Where a row states a size, it is once, few, many or the class of an expanded clone; other rows omit it.

TRBV5-1	TRBD1	TRBJ2-4	.	CASSLNQDRGLGPYF	TGCGCCAGCAGCTTGAATCAAGACAGGGGGCTGGGTCCGTACTTC
TRBV6-5	TRBD1	TRBJ1-6	.	CASSWTGDNSPLHF	TGTGCCAGCAGTTGGACAGGGGATAATTCACCCCTCCACTTT
TRBV24-1	.	TRBJ1-1	many	CATSDRNTEAFF	TGTGCCACCAGTGACAGGAACACTGAAGCTTTCTTT
TRBV5-4	TRBD2	TRBJ2-1	.	CASSFGRGLAGLNEQFF	TGTGCCAGCAGCTTCGGTCGGGGACTAGCGGGTTTGAATGAGCAGTTCTTC
TRBV6-2/TRBV6-3	.	TRBJ1-5	.	CASSYSSRHSNQPQHF	TGTGCCAGCAGTTACTCTTCCAGACATAGCAATCAGCCCCAGCATTTT
TRBV9	TRBD1	TRBJ2-5	.	CASSLGTVVQETQYF	TGTGCCAGCAGCCTTGGGACAGTAGTGCAAGAGACCCAGTACTTC
TRBV25-1	.	TRBJ2-1	.	CASSWAGNEQFF	TGTGCCAGCAGTTGGGCGGGAAATGAGCAGTTCTTC
TRBV7-2	.	TRBJ1-1	.	CASSNRESRWAEAFF	TGTGCCAGCAGCAACAGAGAGAGTCGTTGGGCTGAAGCTTTCTTT
TRBV2	TRBD1	TRBJ1-6	.	CASSEGGPGGYSPLHF	TGTGCCAGCAGTGAAGGGGGGCCAGGGGGCTATTCACCCCTCCACTTT
TRBV5-6	TRBD1	TRBJ1-2	.	CASRSGTGNYGYTF	TGTGCCAGCAGGTCCGGGACAGGAAACTATGGCTACACCTTC
TRBV6-6	.	TRBJ2-7	.	CASSTSRDYEQYF	TGTGCCAGCAGTACATCCAGGGACTACGAGCAGTACTTC
TRBV4-1	.	TRBJ2-7	.	CASSQDGRGGLEQYF	TGCGCCAGCAGCCAAGATGGCAGGGGAGGGCTCGAGCAGTACTTC
TRBV5-1	.	TRBJ1-6	.	CASSLGGASSYNSPLHF	TGCGCCAGCAGCTTGGGGGGAGCGAGCTCCTATAATTCACCCCTCCACTTT
TRBV5-1	TRBD2	TRBJ2-1	.	CASSVTSGGDNEQFF	TGCGCCAGCAGCGTGACTAGCGGGGGAGACAATGAGCAGTTCTTC
TRBV27	TRBD1	TRBJ2-7	.	CASSRLDRADEQYF	TGTGCCAGCAGTCGTTTGGACAGGGCAGACGAGCAGTACTTC
TRBV23-1	TRBD2	TRBJ2-1	once	CASSQYRLAGESSYNEQFF	TGCGCCAGCAGTCAATATCGACTAGCGGGCGAAAGCTCCTACAATGAGCAGTTCTTC
TRBV27	.	TRBJ1-1	.	CASSWEGNTEAFF	TGTGCCAGTTCATGGGAGGGAAACACTGAAGCTTTCTTT
TRBV7-9	.	TRBJ2-3	.	CASSLDGTKATDTQYF	TGTGCCAGCAGCTTAGACGGGACAAAAGCCACAGATACGCAGTATTTT
TRBV5-6	.	TRBJ2-6	.	CASSFFSRGRGANVLTF	TGTGCCAGCAGCTTTTTCTCCAGGGGCCGTGGGGCCAACGTCCTGACTTTC
TRBV2	TRBD1	TRBJ1-3	.	CASRLTQGGPSGNTIYF	TGTGCCAGCAGGCTGACCCAGGGGGGCCCCTCTGGAAACACCATATATTTT
TRBV18	TRBD2	TRBJ2-1	.	CASSPPNPLSGGSNEQFF	TGTGCCAGCTCACCACCTAACCCCTTGTCGGGAGGGAGCAATGAGCAGTTCTTC
TRBV6-2/TRBV6-3	.	TRBJ1-1	.	CASSYSGANTEAFF	TGTGCCAGCAGTTACTCAGGGGCGAACACTGAAGCTTTCTTT
TRBV19	.	TRBJ1-3	.	CASSISHTIYF	TGTGCCAGTAGTATCAGTCACACCATATATTTT
TRBV28	TRBD1	TRBJ2-7	.	CASSPHSGTGFDEQYF	TGTGCCAGCAGTCCACACTCCGGGACAGGGTTCGACGAGCAGTACTTC
TRBV28	.	TRBJ2-6	once	CASSLPGTGANVLTF	TGTGCCAGCAGTTTGCCCGGTACTGGGGCCAACGTCCTGACTTTC
TRBV20-1	.	TRBJ1-2	.	CMVGGDDGYTF	TGCATGGTGGGGGGAGATGACGGCTACACCTTC
TRBV4-1	.	TRBJ1-1	.	CASSQPQGDAFF	TGCGCCAGCAGCCAACCACAGGGCGATGCTTTCTTT
TRBV30	.	TRBJ2-1	.	CAWSAVVSGNEQFF	TGTGCCTGGAGTGCGGTTGTCTCAGGCAATGAGCAGTTCTTC
TRBV18	.	TRBJ2-3	.	CASSLSTDTQYF	TGTGCCAGCTCACTAAGCACAGATACGCAGTATTTT
TRBV5-1	.	TRBJ2-5	.	CASSQRQQGETQYF	TGCGCCAGCAGCCAAAGACAGCAAGGGGAGACCCAGTACTTC
TRBV9	TRBD1	TRBJ2-2	.	CASSVDWDSANTGELFF	TGTGCCAGCAGCGTAGATTGGGACAGCGCGAACACCGGGGAGCTGTTTTTT
TRBV6-2/TRBV6-3	TRBD1	TRBJ1-5	.	CASSGRDRYSNQPQHF	TGTGCCAGCAGTGGCCGGGACAGATATAGCAATCAGCCCCAGCATTTT
TRBV4-2	.	TRBJ1-2	.	CASSQESAGGDYGYTF	TGTGCCAGCAGCCAAGAATCTGCGGGGGGTGACTATGGCTACACCTTC
TRBV5-1	.	TRBJ2-6	.	CASSFESGANVLTF	TGCGCCAGCAGCTTTGAGTCTGGGGCCAACGTCCTGACTTTC
TRBV6-6	TRBD1	TRBJ2-7	.	CASRNRQGHSYEQYF	TGTGCCAGCAGAAACAGACAGGGGCACTCCTACGAGCAGTACTTC
TRBV11-2	TRBD1	TRBJ2-2	.	CASSLHRGRNKNTGELFF	TGTGCCAGCAGCTTGCACAGGGGGCGAAATAAAAACACCGGGGAGCTGTTTTTT
TRBV7-2	TRBD2	TRBJ2-3	.	CASSLGPSGASTDTQYF	TGTGCCAGCAGCTTAGGCCCTAGCGGGGCTAGCACAGATACGCAGTATTTT
TRBV5-6	TRBD1	TRBJ1-2	.	CASSLGRQGSWGYTF	TGTGCCAGCAGCTTGGGCCGACAGGGTAGTTGGGGCTACACCTTC
TRBV27	TRBD2	TRBJ2-3	.	CASSLGLAFSTDTQYF	TGTGCCAGCAGTTTAGGACTAGCGTTCAGCACAGATACGCAGTATTTT
TRBV20-1	.	TRBJ2-7	once	CSASPQYYEQYF	TGCAGTGCTAGTCCGCAGTACTACGAGCAGTACTTC
TRBV11-2	.	TRBJ1-3	.	CASSPRGSGNTIYF	TGTGCCAGCAGCCCTAGGGGTTCTGGAAACACCATATATTTT
TRBV7-9	.	TRBJ1-1	.	CASSLGGGAEAFF	TGTGCCAGCAGCTTAGGGGGCGGCGCTGAAGCTTTCTTT
TRBV30	.	TRBJ1-1	.	CAWSLNTEAFF	TGTGCCTGGAGCCTAAACACTGAAGCTTTCTTT
TRBV2	TRBD2	TRBJ2-7	.	CASQTSGFSYEQYF	TGTGCCAGCCAGACTAGCGGGTTTTCCTACGAGCAGTACTTC
TRBV4-3	.	TRBJ1-5	.	CASSQNRDMGQPQHF	TGCGCCAGCAGCCAGAACCGGGACATGGGTCAGCCCCAGCATTTT
TRBV15	TRBD2	TRBJ2-1	.	CATSRGGGSSEQFF	TGTGCCACCAGCAGAGGCGGGGGATCGAGTGAGCAGTTCTTC
TRBV29-1	.	TRBJ2-4	.	CSVVSSRGGNIQYF	TGCAGCGTTGTATCCAGCAGAGGTGGGAACATTCAGTACTTC
TRBV15	.	TRBJ1-4	.	CATSRGPGGGGNEKLFF	TGTGCCACCAGCAGAGGCCCCGGGGGGGGCGGTAATGAAAAACTGTTTTTT
TRBV5-1	TRBD2	TRBJ2-1	.	CASSTGLAENEQFF	TGCGCCAGCAGCACCGGACTAGCCGAAAATGAGCAGTTCTTC
TRBV5-4	TRBD2	TRBJ2-3	.	CASSLARASGVTDTQYF	TGTGCCAGCAGCTTGGCCCGGGCTAGCGGGGTAACAGATACGCAGTATTTT
TRBV7-2	TRBD1	TRBJ2-1	.	CASSATTGGYNEQFF	TGTGCCAGCAGCGCCACGACAGGGGGCTACAATGAGCAGTTCTTC
TRBV2	.	TRBJ1-2	.	CASSERQVPTNYGYTF	TGTGCCAGCAGTGAAAGACAGGTTCCCACTAACTATGGCTACACCTTC
TRBV5-1	.	TRBJ1-1	.	CASSWGEGWTEAFF	TGCGCCAGCAGCTGGGGTGAGGGCTGGACTGAAGCTTTCTTT
TRBV3-1/TRBV3-2	.	TRBJ1-6	.	CASSQGVGAMGLPLHF	TGTGCCAGCAGCCAAGGTGTAGGAGCAATGGGTTTGCCCCTCCACTTT
TRBV6-6	TRBD1	TRBJ2-7	.	CASSYGQELGEQYF	TGTGCCAGCAGTTACGGACAGGAACTAGGGGAGCAGTACTTC